The 19 T cell receptor beta chains below come from one sample, sequenced in a study of monozygotic twins with inflammatory bowel disease. TCRdb reprocessed the 5' RACE reads and reports one entry per CDR3 protein, with no DNA. The sample totals 150,000 to 200,000 distinct CDR3 sequences. Material for sequencing was blood. The origin of the receptors is a human donor with ulcerative colitis or Crohn's disease, or a healthy co-twin of an affected twin (not recorded which).

V usage is TRBV12-3 or TRBV12-4 and J usage is TRBJ2-7; absent DNA, TCRdb's TRBD2 call cannot be checked. The CDR3 covers 12 residues. The CDR3 protein is CASSTDLREQYF.

The chain joins TRBV19 to TRBJ2-1; the TCRdb D gene call, TRBD1, has no DNA to confirm it. The CDR3 has 13 residues. Germline CDR1 and CDR2: LNHDA and SQIVND (reference sequence). CDR3: CASQGGLGNEQFF. Supplemented by reference TRBV19 and TRBJ2-1, the full variable domain reads DGGITQSPKYLFRKEGQNVTLSCEQNLNHDAMYWYRQDPGQGLRLIYYSQIVNDFQKGDIAEGYSVSREKKESFPLTVTSAQKNPTAFYLCASQGGLGNEQFFGPGTRLTVL.

The rearrangement links TRBV7-6 to TRBJ2-3; the D gene TCRdb calls, TRBD1, cannot be checked with no DNA. The CDR3 sequence is 15 residues long. From germline, CDR1 is SGHVS and CDR2 FNYEAQ. CDR3 in amino acids: CASSLDPGVADTQYF.

The chain carries TRBV5-6 and TRBJ2-1; TCRdb's D call of TRBD1 is untestable without DNA. Germline CDR1 is SGHDT and CDR2 is YYEEEE. CDR3 length: 14 amino acids. CDR3 amino acids: CASRRGWSDNEQFF.

The chain links TRBV21-1 to TRBJ2-2; with no DNA, the TCRdb D assignment of TRBD1 cannot be verified. TRBV21-1 is termed a pseudogene. The CDR3 has 15 amino acids. CDR3 region: CASSKERQVPGELFF.

V is TRBV29-1 and J is TRBJ1-1. The CDR3 consists of 13 residues. Germline assignment: CDR1 SQVTM and CDR2 ANQGSEA. The CDR3: CSGRLSGNTEAFF.

The chain carries TRBV5-1 and TRBJ2-1; TCRdb selects TRBD1, and the lack of DNA leaves this call unchecked. CDR3 length equals 15 residues. Per germline, CDR1 SGHRS and CDR2 YFSETQ. This CDR3 reads CASSPRLGTTHEQFF.

This chain connects TRBV27 to TRBJ2-7; the D call of TRBD1 rests on TCRdb alone, since no DNA is present to check it. The germline V gene has CDR1 MNHEY and CDR2 SMNVEV (reference sequence). The CDR3 extends over 13 amino acids. The CDR3 reads CASSSPLDYEQYF.

CDR3 residues: CASSSSGTSDGGVKNIQYF. The V gene is TRBV11-2, the J gene TRBJ2-4; TCRdb's assignment of TRBD2 cannot be checked, as there is no DNA. This CDR3 spans 19 amino acids. The germline V gene has CDR1 SGHAT and CDR2 FQNNGV.

The chain couples TRBV20-1 to TRBJ1-2; TCRdb lists TRBD1, though no DNA is available to test this call. The CDR3 consists of 11 residues. Per the germline V gene, CDR1 is DFQATT and CDR2 is SNEGSKA (reference sequence). The CDR3 reads CSARQGGGYTF.

The rearrangement uses TRBV28 and TRBJ1-5. The CDR3 consists of 14 residues. Looked up from germline, CDR1 is MDHEN and CDR2 is SYDVKM. CDR3 loop: CASSLAVSNQPQHF.

The chain recombines TRBV19 with TRBJ1-6; no DNA is available, so the TRBD1 call from TCRdb remains unchecked. CDR1 and CDR2 from the germline V gene are LNHDA and SQIVND (reference sequence). CDR3 length: 13 amino acids. The CDR3 protein is CASTTGVNSPLHF.

The chain is built from TRBV20-1 and TRBJ2-5; TCRdb picks TRBD2, but there is no DNA to check that call. This CDR3 has 12 amino acids. Germline lookup yields CDR1 DFQATT and CDR2 SNEGSKA (reference sequence). This CDR3 reads CSASGTKETQYF.

The rearrangement links TRBV5-1 to TRBJ2-2; the D call of TRBD2 rests on TCRdb alone, since no DNA is present to check it. Germline lookup yields CDR1 SGHRS and CDR2 YFSETQ. The CDR3 is 15 residues long. The chain's CDR3 is CASSGLALDTGELFF.

This chain joins TRBV5-1 and TRBJ1-1. The germline gives CDR1 SGHRS, CDR2 YFSETQ. The CDR3 runs to 13 residues. The CDR3 spells CASSLEVNTEAFF. Based on the CDR3 plus reference TRBV5-1 and TRBJ1-1, the full variable domain is KAGVTQTPRYLIKTRGQQVTLSCSPISGHRSVSWYQQTPGQGLQFLFEYFSETQRNKGNFPGRFSGRQFSNSRSEMNVSTLELGDSALYLCASSLEVNTEAFFGQGTRLTVV.

The chain combines TRBV25-1 with TRBJ2-3; the D call of TRBD1 rests on TCRdb alone, since no DNA is present to check it. CDR1 MGHDK and CDR2 SYGVNS come from the germline V gene. This CDR3 region has 14 residues. The CDR3 is CASSEYRGTDTQYF. The full variable domain, with the rest looked up from reference TRBV25-1 and TRBJ2-3, is EADIYQTPRYLVIGTGKKITLECSQTMGHDKMYWYQQDPGMELHLIHYSYGVNSTEKGDLSSESTVSRIRTEHFPLTLESARPSHTSQYLCASSEYRGTDTQYFGPGTRLTVL.

The chain employs TRBV15 and TRBJ1-2; TCRdb's D call of TRBD1 is untestable without DNA. CDR3 length: 17 amino acids. Germline CDR1 LNHNV, CDR2 YYDKDF (reference sequence). The CDR3 sequence: CATSRDTGGSTNYGYTF.

This rearrangement joins TRBV19 to TRBJ1-2; TCRdb's D call, TRBD1, is unchecked because there is no DNA. The CDR3 totals 16 residues. Germline lookup yields CDR1 LNHDA and CDR2 SQIVND (reference sequence). CDR3 region: CASSIDTRQANYGYTF.

The chain combines TRBV18 with TRBJ1-2. Per the germline V gene, CDR1 is KGHSH and CDR2 is LQKENI. The CDR3 contains 12 residues. The CDR3: CASSPKRGGYTF.